What follows is one T cell receptor beta chain and its context. Its specific antigen is unknown. There are no base qualities to consult, and no much larger clone falls within one base. This specimen comes from a study of T cell changes during pregnancy in multiple sclerosis (dated by TCRdb to the late 2010s). Some background on the complete study: In women with multiple sclerosis, the researchers looked at how the T cell repertoire shifted as pregnancy progressed.

From V the trimming removes 6 bases and from J it removes 6 bases, while the gene matches leave 11 bases of the junction unaccounted for. From the cysteine through the phenylalanine, the CDR3 covers 15 amino acids. Kept here is only the CDR3 DNA, which spans 45 bases and is read in frame from base 1. CDR1 and CDR2 are read off the germline V gene as MNHEY and SVGAGI. Library prep was done by the immunoSEQ multiplex PCR assay. The source is immuneACCESS, and TCRdb retained only in-frame sequences with V and J called. Part of the clones is not carried over; for the studies checked, unresolved V genes explain less than half of this, and the remainder is unexplained. This sample has tens of thousands of clones in its table, and 85% to 90% of those were observed once. The ten largest clones take up 9.5% of the sample.

Sequences were derived from peripheral blood, sampled after pregnancy. The clonotype comes from a female donor in good health, enrolled as a control in a pregnancy study. Recombination connected TRBV6-5 to TRBJ1-2, with TRBD1 matching 9 junction bases. The CDR3 region has the sequence CASRRETGGANGYTF. In nucleotides, the sequence is TGTGCCAGCAGACGGGAAACAGGGGGCGCAAATGGCTACACCTTC.